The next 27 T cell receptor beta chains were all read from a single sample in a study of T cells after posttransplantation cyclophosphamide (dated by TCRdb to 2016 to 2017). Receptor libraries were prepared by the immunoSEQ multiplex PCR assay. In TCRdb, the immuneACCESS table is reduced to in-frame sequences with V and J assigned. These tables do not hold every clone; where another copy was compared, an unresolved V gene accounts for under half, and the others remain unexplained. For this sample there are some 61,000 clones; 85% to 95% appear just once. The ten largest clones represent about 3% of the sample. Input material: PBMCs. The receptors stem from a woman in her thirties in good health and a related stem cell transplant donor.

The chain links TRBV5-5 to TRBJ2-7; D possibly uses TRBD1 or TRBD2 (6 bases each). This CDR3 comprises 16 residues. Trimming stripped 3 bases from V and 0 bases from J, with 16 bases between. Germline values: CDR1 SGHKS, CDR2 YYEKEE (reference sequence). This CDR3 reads CASSSRGWGASYEQYF. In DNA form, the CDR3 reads TGTGCCAGCAGCTCCCGGGGGTGGGGGGCCTCCTACGAGCAGTACTTC. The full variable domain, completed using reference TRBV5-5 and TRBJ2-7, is DAGVTQSPTHLIKTRGQQVTLRCSPISGHKSVSWYQQVLGQGPQFIFQYYEKEERGRGNFPDRFSARQFPNYSSELNVNALLLGDSALYLCASSSRGWGASYEQYFGPGTRLTVT.

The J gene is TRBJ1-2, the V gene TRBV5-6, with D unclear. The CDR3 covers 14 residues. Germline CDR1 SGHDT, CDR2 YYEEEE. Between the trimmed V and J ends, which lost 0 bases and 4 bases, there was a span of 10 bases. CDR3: CASSLARSLYGYTF. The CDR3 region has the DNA TGTGCCAGCAGCTTGGCGCGTAGCCTCTATGGCTACACCTTC.

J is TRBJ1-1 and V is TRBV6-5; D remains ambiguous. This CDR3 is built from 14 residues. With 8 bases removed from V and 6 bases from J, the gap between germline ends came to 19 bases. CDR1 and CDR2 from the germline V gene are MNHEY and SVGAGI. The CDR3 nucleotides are TGTGCCAGCTGGCGACCCTCCGAGCTCCCTGAAGCTTTCTTT. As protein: CASWRPSELPEAFF.

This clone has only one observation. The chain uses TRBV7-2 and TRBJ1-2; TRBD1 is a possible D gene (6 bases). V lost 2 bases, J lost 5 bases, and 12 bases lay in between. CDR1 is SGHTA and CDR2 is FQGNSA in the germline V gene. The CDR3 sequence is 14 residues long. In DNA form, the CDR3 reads TGTGCCAGCAGCTTAACGCAGGGGAATTATGGCTACACCTTC. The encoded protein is CASSLTQGNYGYTF.

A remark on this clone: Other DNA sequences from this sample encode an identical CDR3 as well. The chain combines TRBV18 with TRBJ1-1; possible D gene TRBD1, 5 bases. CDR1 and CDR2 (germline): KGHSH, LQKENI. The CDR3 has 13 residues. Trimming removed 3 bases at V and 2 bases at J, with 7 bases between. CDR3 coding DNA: TGTGCCAGCTCACCCCAGGGCAACACTGAAGCTTTCTTT. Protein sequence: CASSPQGNTEAFF.

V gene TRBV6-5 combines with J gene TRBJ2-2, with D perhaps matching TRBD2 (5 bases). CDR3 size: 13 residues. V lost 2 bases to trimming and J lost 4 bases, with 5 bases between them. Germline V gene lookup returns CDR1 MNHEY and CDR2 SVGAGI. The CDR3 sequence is CASSYGGTGELFF. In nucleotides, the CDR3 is TGTGCCAGCAGTTACGGAGGCACCGGGGAGCTGTTTTTT.

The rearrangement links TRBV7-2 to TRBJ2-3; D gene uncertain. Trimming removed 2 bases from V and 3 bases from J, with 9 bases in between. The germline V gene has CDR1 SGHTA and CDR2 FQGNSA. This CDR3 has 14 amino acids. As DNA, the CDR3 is TGTGCCAGCAGCTTAACTTCAATGACAGATACGCAGTATTTT. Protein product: CASSLTSMTDTQYF.

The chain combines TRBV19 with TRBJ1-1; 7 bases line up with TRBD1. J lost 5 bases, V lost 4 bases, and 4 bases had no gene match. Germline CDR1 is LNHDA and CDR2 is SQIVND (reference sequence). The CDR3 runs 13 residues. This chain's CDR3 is CASSTTGETEAFF. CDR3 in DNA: TGTGCCAGTAGTACTACAGGGGAGACTGAAGCTTTCTTT.

The CDR3 sequence is CACRKGVPYEQYF. Written as DNA, the CDR3 is TGTGCCTGTCGAAAAGGGGTGCCCTACGAGCAGTACTTC. The chain combines TRBV30 with TRBJ2-7; possibly TRBD1 for D (5 bases). The CDR3 consists of 13 residues. CDR1 and CDR2 (germline): GTSNPN, SVGIG (reference sequence). V was shortened by 6 bases and J by 2 bases, with 14 bases between the two germline ends.

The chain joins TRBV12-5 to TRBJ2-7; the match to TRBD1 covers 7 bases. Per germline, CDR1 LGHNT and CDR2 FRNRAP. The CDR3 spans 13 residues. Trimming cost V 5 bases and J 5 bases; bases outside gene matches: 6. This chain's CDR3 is CASGRGQQHEQYF. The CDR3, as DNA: TGTGCTAGTGGTAGGGGACAGCAGCACGAGCAGTACTTC. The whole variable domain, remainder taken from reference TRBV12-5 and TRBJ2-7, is DARVTQTPRHKVTEMGQEVTMRCQPILGHNTVFWYRQTMMQGLELLAYFRNRAPLDDSGMPKDRFSAEMPDATLATLKIQPSEPRDSAVYFCASGRGQQHEQYFGPGTRLTVT.

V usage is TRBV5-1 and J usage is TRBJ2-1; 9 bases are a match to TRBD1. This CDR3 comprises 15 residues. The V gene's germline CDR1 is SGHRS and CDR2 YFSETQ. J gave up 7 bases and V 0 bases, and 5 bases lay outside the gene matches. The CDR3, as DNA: TGCGCCAGCAGCTTGGTCGGGGACAGGGCTAATGAGCAGTTCTTC. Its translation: CASSLVGDRANEQFF.

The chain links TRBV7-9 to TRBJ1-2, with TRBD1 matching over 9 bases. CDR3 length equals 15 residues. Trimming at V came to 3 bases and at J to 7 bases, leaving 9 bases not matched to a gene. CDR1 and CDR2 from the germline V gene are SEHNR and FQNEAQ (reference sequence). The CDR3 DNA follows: TGTGCCAGCAGCTTTCCCGGGACAGGGACCAGTGGCTACACCTTC. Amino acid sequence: CASSFPGTGTSGYTF.

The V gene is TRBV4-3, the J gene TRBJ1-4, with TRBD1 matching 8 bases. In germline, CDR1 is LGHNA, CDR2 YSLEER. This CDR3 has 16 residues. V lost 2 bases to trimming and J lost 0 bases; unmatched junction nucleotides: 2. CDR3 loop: CASSQQDRATNEKLFF. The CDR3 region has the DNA TGCGCCAGCAGCCAACAGGACAGGGCAACTAATGAAAAACTGTTTTTT.

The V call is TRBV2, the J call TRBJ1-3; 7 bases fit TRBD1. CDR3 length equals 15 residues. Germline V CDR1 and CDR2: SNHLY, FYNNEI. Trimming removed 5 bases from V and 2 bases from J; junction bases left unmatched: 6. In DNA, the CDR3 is TGTGCCAGCAGTCTAGGGGGGACAGCTGGAAACACCATATATTTT. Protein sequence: CASSLGGTAGNTIYF.

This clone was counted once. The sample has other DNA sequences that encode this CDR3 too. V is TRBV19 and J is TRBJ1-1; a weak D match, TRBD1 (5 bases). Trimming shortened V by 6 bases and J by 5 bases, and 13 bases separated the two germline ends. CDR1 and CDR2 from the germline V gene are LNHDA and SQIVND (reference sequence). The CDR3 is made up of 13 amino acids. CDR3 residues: CASSWAEGTEAFF. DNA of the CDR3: TGTGCCAGTAGCTGGGCGGAGGGGACTGAAGCTTTCTTT.

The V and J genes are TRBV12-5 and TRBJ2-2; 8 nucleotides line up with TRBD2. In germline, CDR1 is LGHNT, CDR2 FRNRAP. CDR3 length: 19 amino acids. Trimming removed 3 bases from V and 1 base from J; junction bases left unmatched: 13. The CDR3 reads CASGFFPKDAGGNTGELFF. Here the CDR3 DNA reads TGTGCTAGTGGTTTCTTCCCAAAAGACGCGGGGGGGAACACCGGGGAGCTGTTTTTT. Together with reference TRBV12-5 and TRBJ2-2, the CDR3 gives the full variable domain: DARVTQTPRHKVTEMGQEVTMRCQPILGHNTVFWYRQTMMQGLELLAYFRNRAPLDDSGMPKDRFSAEMPDATLATLKIQPSEPRDSAVYFCASGFFPKDAGGNTGELFFGEGSRLTVL.

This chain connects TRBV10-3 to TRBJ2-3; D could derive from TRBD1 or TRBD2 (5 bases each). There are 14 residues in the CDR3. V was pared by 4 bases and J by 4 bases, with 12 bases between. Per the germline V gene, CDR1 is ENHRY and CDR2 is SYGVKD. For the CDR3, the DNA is TGTGCCATCAGTGCCACCGGGGACCCAGATACGCAGTATTTT. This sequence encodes CAISATGDPDTQYF.

The CDR3 region is CASSLEVGSGGELFF. For the CDR3, the DNA is TGTGCCAGCAGCTTAGAGGTGGGCTCGGGCGGGGAGCTGTTTTTT. The V call is TRBV7-2, the J call TRBJ2-2; D unclear. The ends were cut back, 1 base at V and 7 bases at J, with 13 bases in the middle. Germline V gene data show CDR1 as SGHTA and CDR2 as FQGNSA. The CDR3 sequence is 15 residues long. The full variable domain, with the rest looked up from reference TRBV7-2 and TRBJ2-2, is GAGVSQSPSNKVTEKGKDVELRCDPISGHTALYWYRQSLGQGLEFLIYFQGNSAPDKSGLPSDRFSAERTGGSVSTLTIQRTQQEDSAVYLCASSLEVGSGGELFFGEGSRLTVL.

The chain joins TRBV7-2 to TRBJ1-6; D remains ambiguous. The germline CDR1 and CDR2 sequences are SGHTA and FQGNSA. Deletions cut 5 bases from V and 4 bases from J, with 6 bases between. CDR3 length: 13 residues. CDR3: CASSPVYNSPLHF. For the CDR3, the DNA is TGTGCCAGCAGCCCAGTATATAATTCACCCCTCCACTTT.

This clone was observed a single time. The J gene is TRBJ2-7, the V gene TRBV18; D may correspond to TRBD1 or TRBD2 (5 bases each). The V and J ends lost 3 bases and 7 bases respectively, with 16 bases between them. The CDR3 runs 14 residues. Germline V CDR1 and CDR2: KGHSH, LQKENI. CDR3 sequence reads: CASSPGTAAREQYF. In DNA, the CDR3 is TGTGCCAGCTCACCCGGGACCGCGGCTAGGGAGCAGTACTTC. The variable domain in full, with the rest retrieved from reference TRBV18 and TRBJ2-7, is NAGVMQNPRHLVRRRGQEARLRCSPMKGHSHVYWYRQLPEEGLKFMVYLQKENIIDESGMPKERFSAEFPKEGPSILRIQQVVRGDSAAYFCASSPGTAAREQYFGPGTRLTVT.

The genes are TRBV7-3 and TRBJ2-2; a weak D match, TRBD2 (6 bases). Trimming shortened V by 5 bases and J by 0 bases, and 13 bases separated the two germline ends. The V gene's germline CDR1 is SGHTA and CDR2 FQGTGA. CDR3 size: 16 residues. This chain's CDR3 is CASSRVPGANTGELFF. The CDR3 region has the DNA TGTGCCAGCAGCAGAGTCCCGGGGGCGAACACCGGGGAGCTGTTTTTT.

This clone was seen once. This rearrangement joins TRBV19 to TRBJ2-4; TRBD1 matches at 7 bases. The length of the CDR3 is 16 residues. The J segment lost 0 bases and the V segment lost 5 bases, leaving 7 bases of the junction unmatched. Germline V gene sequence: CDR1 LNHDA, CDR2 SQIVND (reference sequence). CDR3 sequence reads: CASSETGTVAKNIQYF. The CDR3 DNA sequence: TGTGCCAGTAGTGAGACAGGGACCGTAGCCAAAAACATTCAGTACTTC.

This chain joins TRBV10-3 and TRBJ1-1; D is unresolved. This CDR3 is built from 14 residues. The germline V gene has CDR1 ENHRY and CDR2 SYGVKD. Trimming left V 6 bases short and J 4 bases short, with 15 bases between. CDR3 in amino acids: CAIRDPTLGTEAFF. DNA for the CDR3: TGTGCCATCAGGGACCCTACCCTCGGCACTGAAGCTTTCTTT.

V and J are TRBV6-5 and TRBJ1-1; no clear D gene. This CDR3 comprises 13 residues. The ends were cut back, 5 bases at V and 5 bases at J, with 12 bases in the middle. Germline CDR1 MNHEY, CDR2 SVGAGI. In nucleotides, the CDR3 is TGTGCCAGCAGTGCCCACCTGGGGACTGAAGCTTTCTTT. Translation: CASSAHLGTEAFF.

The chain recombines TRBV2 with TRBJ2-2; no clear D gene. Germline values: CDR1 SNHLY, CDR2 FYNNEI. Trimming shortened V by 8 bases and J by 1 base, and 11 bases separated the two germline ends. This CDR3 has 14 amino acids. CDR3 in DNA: TGTGCCAGCTCCCGGGCTAGGAACACCGGGGAGCTGTTTTTT. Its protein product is CASSRARNTGELFF.

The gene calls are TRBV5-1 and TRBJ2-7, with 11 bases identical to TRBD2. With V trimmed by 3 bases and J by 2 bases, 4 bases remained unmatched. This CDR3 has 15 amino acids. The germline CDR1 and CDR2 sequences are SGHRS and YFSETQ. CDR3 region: CASSSNSGGAYEQYF. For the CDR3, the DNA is TGCGCCAGCAGCTCTAATAGCGGGGGGGCCTACGAGCAGTACTTC. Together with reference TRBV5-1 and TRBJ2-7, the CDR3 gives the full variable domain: KAGVTQTPRYLIKTRGQQVTLSCSPISGHRSVSWYQQTPGQGLQFLFEYFSETQRNKGNFPGRFSGRQFSNSRSEMNVSTLELGDSALYLCASSSNSGGAYEQYFGPGTRLTVT.

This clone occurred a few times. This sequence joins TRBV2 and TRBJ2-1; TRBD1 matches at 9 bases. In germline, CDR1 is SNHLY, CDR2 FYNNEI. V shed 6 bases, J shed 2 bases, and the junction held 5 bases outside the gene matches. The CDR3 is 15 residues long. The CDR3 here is CASRPGTGTYNEQFF. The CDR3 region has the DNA TGTGCCAGCAGACCCGGGACAGGGACCTACAATGAGCAGTTCTTC.